A selection of T cell receptor beta chains follows, all from one sample in a study of T cell changes during pregnancy in multiple sclerosis. Assay: immunoSEQ multiplex PCR; the TCRdb copy retains only in-frame clones and omits some. The repertoire holds about 35,000 clones, with roughly 90% as singletons. The sequenced sample was CD4+ T cells from peripheral blood mononuclear cells, obtained after pregnancy. These receptor sequences come from a female donor in good health, enrolled as a control in a pregnancy study. Both conserved end residues are part of each CDR3. Fields, in order: CDR3 length, V gene, D gene, J gene, clone size, CDR3 DNA, CDR3 protein. The D gene is left open where the match is weak. For some rows the clone size is stated as once, few or many, or as a class when expanded; others skip it.

13,TRBV5-1,.,TRBJ1-6,.,TGCGCCAGCAGGGGGGACAAGGATTCACCCCTCCACTTT,CASRGDKDSPLHF
17,TRBV25-1,.,TRBJ1-6,.,TGTGCCAGCAGGGGCCACACGGGAGGGGGTGGGAATTCACCCCTCCACTTT,CASRGHTGGGGNSPLHF
17,TRBV28,TRBD2,TRBJ2-7,.,TGTGCCAGCAGCCTACGAGGGCGGGACTACCGACTTTACGAGCAGTACTTC,CASSLRGRDYRLYEQYF
15,TRBV9,TRBD2,TRBJ2-3,.,TGTGCCAGCAGCGGGGCCGGGACTAGCGGGGATACGCAGTATTTT,CASSGAGTSGDTQYF
12,TRBV7-9,.,TRBJ2-7,few,TGTGCCAGCAGCTTGTTCCAACAATACCCCAGCTTC,CASSLFQQYPSF
22,TRBV19,.,TRBJ1-4,.,TGTGCCAGTAGTCCAATAGGGTATCGCCGGGACTTGACTTTTGCAACTAATGAAAAACTGTTTTTT,CASSPIGYRRDLTFATNEKLFF
13,TRBV28,.,TRBJ1-5,.,TGTGCCAGCAGTTTATTCAGGGATCAGCCCCAGCATTTT,CASSLFRDQPQHF
15,TRBV18,.,TRBJ2-5,.,TGTGCCAGCTCACCACCTACAACGCCGAGGGAGACCCAGTACTTC,CASSPPTTPRETQYF
16,TRBV2,TRBD2,TRBJ2-3,.,TGTGCCAGCAGTGAAGCGGGGAGGGGTGGCACAGATACGCAGTATTTT,CASSEAGRGGTDTQYF
13,TRBV5-1,TRBD2,TRBJ2-3,.,TGCGCCAGCAGTTCCGCGGGGGCAGATACGCAGTATTTT,CASSSAGADTQYF
14,TRBV6-5,TRBD2,TRBJ2-5,.,TGTGCCAGCAGAAAGGGACTAGTTGGGGGGACCCAGTACTTC,CASRKGLVGGTQYF
14,TRBV28,.,TRBJ1-1,.,TGTGCCAGCAGTTTAGGGGGGGCTCAGACTGAAGCTTTCTTT,CASSLGGAQTEAFF
15,TRBV18,TRBD2,TRBJ2-5,.,TGTGCCAGCTCGCCTCAGGGAGGGGTTCGGGAGACCCAGTACTTC,CASSPQGGVRETQYF
13,TRBV6-6,.,TRBJ1-1,.,TGTGCCAGCAGCCAGGGGATGAACACTGAAGCTTTCTTT,CASSQGMNTEAFF
15,TRBV5-5,.,TRBJ2-3,.,TGTGCCAGCAGCTTGGTTGGGGCTAGCACAGATACGCAGTATTTT,CASSLVGASTDTQYF
15,TRBV18,TRBD1,TRBJ2-7,.,TGTGCCAGCTCACCAGCCGGGACAGGGGCGGGCGAGCAGTACTTC,CASSPAGTGAGEQYF
14,TRBV11-3,TRBD1,TRBJ2-7,few,TGTGCCAGCAGCCAGGGACAGGGCGGCGGCGAGCAGTACTTC,CASSQGQGGGEQYF
19,TRBV4-1,.,TRBJ2-2,.,TGCGCCAGCAGCCAAGCCGTATTTAATACAGCTTCGAACACCGGGGAGCTGTTTTTT,CASSQAVFNTASNTGELFF
13,TRBV9,.,TRBJ2-7,.,TGTGCCAGCAGCGTAGTTCCTACGGACGAGCAGTACTTC,CASSVVPTDEQYF
13,TRBV30,.,TRBJ1-1,.,TGTGCCTGGAGTGGGAGGGGAGGGACTGAAGCTTTCTTT,CAWSGRGGTEAFF
16,TRBV28,TRBD2,TRBJ2-1,.,TGTGCCAGCAGTTTAGAATGGCGGGAGGGCCGGAATGAGCAGTTCTTC,CASSLEWREGRNEQFF
15,TRBV27,.,TRBJ1-2,.,TGTGCCAGCAGTTTATTGGGGGCTCCTAACTATGGCTACACCTTC,CASSLLGAPNYGYTF
16,TRBV5-4,.,TRBJ1-2,.,TGTGCCAGCAGCTCGGTGGACTCCCGCCCTAACTATGGCTACACCTTC,CASSSVDSRPNYGYTF
14,TRBV7-6,TRBD1,TRBJ2-7,.,TGTGCCAGCAGCCCACAGGGGGCTCTGGACGAGCAGTACTTC,CASSPQGALDEQYF
17,TRBV7-8,TRBD1,TRBJ2-2,.,TGTGCCAGCAGCTTAACTCCAGGGGGCGCGAACACCGGGGAGCTGTTTTTT,CASSLTPGGANTGELFF
15,TRBV14,TRBD2,TRBJ2-1,.,TGTGCCAGCAGCCAACGACTAGCGGGAGGTGATGAGCAGTTCTTC,CASSQRLAGGDEQFF
12,TRBV7-3,.,TRBJ1-2,medium-sized,TGTGCCAGCAGCGAAACAGAGTATGGCTACACCTTC,CASSETEYGYTF
15,TRBV28,.,TRBJ1-3,.,TGTGCCAGCAGGGGGGGAGACACCCCTGGAAACACCATATATTTT,CASRGGDTPGNTIYF